Here is one TCR beta chain with its context. Its antigen is as yet unknown. At one end, the junction sequence differs from germline, possibly due to a read error. Germline-derived CDR1 and CDR2 are MDHEN and SYDVKM. This CDR3 spans 12 amino acids. TCRdb reprocessed the PCR reads with MiXCR, giving one entry per CDR3 protein. Among nearly 650,000 distinct CDR3 sequences listed, roughly 23% were seen once. This sample is drawn from a study of molecular identifiers for immune sequencing clone quantification. Libraries of naive CD8 cells were prepared from approximately 20,000 to 1,000,000 sorted cells using 10%, 30% or 50% RNA. Overall study results and limits: Sharing of a barcode by identical TCR molecules could cause highly expanded clone sizes to be underestimated.

This rearrangement joins TRBV28 to TRBJ1-5, with D hard to call. This TCR derives from a human donor in good health. Some libraries in this study had Jurkat cell RNA spiked in. Source material: naive CD8+ T cells from blood, with Jurkat cell RNA spiked in. Indicated subset: FACS-sorted CD8+CD4-CCR7+CD45RA+ naive T cells. CDR3 region: CASSLANQPQRF. The DNA of the CDR3 is TGTGCCAGCAGTTTAGCCAATCAGCCCCAGCGTTTT.